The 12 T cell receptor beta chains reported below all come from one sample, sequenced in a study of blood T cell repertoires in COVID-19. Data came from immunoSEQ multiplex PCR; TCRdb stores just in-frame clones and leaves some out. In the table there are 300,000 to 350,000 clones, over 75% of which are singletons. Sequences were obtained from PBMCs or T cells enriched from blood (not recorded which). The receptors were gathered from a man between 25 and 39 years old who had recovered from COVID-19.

The CDR3, as DNA: TGTGCCAGCAGCTGGGGACAGGACGTGTGGTCACCCCTCCACTTT. Its protein is CASSWGQDVWSPLHF. The chain carries TRBV5-6 and TRBJ1-6; 8 nucleotides match TRBD1. CDR1 is SGHDT, CDR2 YYEEEE, per germline. The CDR3 extends over 15 amino acids. V lost 3 bases, J lost 10 bases, and 9 bases stayed unmatched.

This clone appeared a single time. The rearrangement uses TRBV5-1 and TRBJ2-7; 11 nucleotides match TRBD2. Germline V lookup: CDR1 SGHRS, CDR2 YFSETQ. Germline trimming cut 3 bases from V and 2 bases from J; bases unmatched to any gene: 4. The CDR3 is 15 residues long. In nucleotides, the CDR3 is TGCGCCAGCAGCTCCTATAGCGGGGGGGCCTACGAGCAGTACTTC. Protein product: CASSSYSGGAYEQYF.

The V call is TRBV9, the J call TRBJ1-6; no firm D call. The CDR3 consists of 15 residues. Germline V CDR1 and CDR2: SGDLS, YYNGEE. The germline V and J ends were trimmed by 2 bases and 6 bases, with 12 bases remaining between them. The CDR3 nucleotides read TGTGCCAGCAGCGTGGCAGGTCTTTCTAATTCACCCCTCCACTTT. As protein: CASSVAGLSNSPLHF.

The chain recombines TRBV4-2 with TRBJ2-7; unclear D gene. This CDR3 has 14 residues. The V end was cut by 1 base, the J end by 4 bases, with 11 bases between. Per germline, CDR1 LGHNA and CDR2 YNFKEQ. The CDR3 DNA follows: TGTGCCAGCAGCCAAGTCCCTCGAGGATACGAGCAGTACTTC. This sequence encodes CASSQVPRGYEQYF.

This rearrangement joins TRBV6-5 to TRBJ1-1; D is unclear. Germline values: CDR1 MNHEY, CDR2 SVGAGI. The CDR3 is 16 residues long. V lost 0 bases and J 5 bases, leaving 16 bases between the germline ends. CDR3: CASSYSEGWGKTEAFF. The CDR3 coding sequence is TGTGCCAGCAGTTACTCGGAGGGTTGGGGAAAAACTGAAGCTTTCTTT.

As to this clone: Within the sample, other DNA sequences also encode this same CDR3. The CDR3 region is CASSPGQGSNQPQHF. CDR3 DNA: TGTGCCAGCTCACCAGGACAGGGCAGCAATCAGCCCCAGCATTTT. The chain joins TRBV18 to TRBJ1-5, with 8 bases fitting TRBD1. The junction had 1 base not matched to a gene; V was cut back by 2 bases and J by 1 base. Looked up from germline, CDR1 is KGHSH and CDR2 is LQKENI. The length of the CDR3 is 15 residues.

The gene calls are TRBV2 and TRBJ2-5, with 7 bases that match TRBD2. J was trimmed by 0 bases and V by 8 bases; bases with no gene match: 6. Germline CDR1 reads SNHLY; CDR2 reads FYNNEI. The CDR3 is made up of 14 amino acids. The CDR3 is CASGGLADQETQYF. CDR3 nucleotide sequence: TGTGCCAGCGGCGGTCTAGCGGACCAAGAGACCCAGTACTTC.

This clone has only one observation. Here the CDR3 DNA reads TGTGCCAGCAGGGGTACAGGGAACACTGAAGCTTTCTTT. Amino acids: CASRGTGNTEAFF. The rearrangement uses TRBV11-2 and TRBJ1-1; tentatively, D is TRBD1 (5 bases). The length of the CDR3 is 13 residues. CDR1 and CDR2 (germline): SGHAT, FQNNGV. Trimming shortened V by 6 bases and J by 1 base, and 9 bases separated the two germline ends.

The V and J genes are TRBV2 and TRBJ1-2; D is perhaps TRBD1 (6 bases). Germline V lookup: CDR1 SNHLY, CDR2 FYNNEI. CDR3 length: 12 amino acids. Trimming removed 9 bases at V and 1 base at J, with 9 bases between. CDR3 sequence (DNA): TGTGCCAGTAAGGACAGTAACTATGGCTACACCTTC. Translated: CASKDSNYGYTF.

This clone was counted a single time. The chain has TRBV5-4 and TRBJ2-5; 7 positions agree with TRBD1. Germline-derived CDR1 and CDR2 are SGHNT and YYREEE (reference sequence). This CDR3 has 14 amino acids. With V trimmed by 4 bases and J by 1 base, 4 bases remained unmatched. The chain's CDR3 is CASSQGTAQETQYF. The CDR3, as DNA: TGTGCCAGCAGCCAAGGGACAGCCCAAGAGACCCAGTACTTC.

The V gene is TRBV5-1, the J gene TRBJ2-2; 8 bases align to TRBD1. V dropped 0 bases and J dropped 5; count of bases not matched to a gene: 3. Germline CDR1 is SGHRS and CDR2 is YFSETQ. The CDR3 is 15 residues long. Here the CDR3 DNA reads TGCGCCAGCAGCTTGGTAACAGGGGGTACCGGGGAGCTGTTTTTT. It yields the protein CASSLVTGGTGELFF.

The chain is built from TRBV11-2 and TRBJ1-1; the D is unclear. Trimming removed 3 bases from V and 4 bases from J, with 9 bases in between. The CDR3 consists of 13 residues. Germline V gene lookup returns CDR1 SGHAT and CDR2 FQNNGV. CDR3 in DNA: TGTGCCAGCAGCTTGTCGGTTTCCACTGAAGCTTTCTTT. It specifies CASSLSVSTEAFF.